This is a list of T cell receptor beta chains from one sample in a study of cytotoxic CD8 clonotypes in ibrutinib-treated CLL. Only in-frame clones appear in the TCRdb table, and some are missing; sequencing was by immunoSEQ multiplex PCR. This table has about 130,000 clones, less than 90% appearing once. The sequences come from PBMCs, collected after 24 months of ibrutinib treatment. These receptors were taken from a human donor with chronic lymphocytic leukemia. Each CDR3 is given with its conserved first and last residue. The D gene is left open where the match is weak. Part of the rows lack a size; the others show once, few, many or a class for expanded clones.

. | . | TRBJ1-1 | TRBV9 | CASSVVWGNTEAFF | TGTGCCAGCAGCGTAGTTTGGGGGAACACTGAAGCTTTCTTT
TRBD1 | . | TRBJ1-3 | TRBV2 | CASSADRGLVSSGNTIYF | TGTGCCAGCAGTGCTGACAGGGGGCTAGTCAGCTCTGGAAACACCATATATTTT
. | . | TRBJ1-5 | TRBV2 | CASSEVRVEDQPQHF | TGTGCCAGCAGTGAGGTGCGGGTCGAGGATCAGCCCCAGCATTTT
TRBD1 | . | TRBJ2-5 | TRBV7-9 | CASSSGPGQTGQETQYF | TGTGCCAGCAGCTCAGGTCCGGGACAGACGGGACAAGAGACCCAGTACTTC
TRBD1 | . | TRBJ1-5 | TRBV19 | CASSPWTGQGGNQPQHF | TGTGCCAGTAGTCCCTGGACAGGGCAAGGGGGCAATCAGCCCCAGCATTTT
. | . | TRBJ2-1 | TRBV27 | CASSPPGNYNEQFF | TGTGCCAGCAGTCCCCCGGGAAACTACAATGAGCAGTTCTTC
. | . | TRBJ2-4 | TRBV5-6 | CASSLVSRDHIQYF | TGTGCCAGCAGCTTAGTTTCCAGGGATCACATTCAGTACTTC
. | . | TRBJ2-3 | TRBV5-1 | CASSLFVTKGGTDTQYF | TGCGCCAGCAGCTTGTTTGTAACGAAGGGTGGAACAGATACGCAGTATTTT
. | . | TRBJ2-2 | TRBV5-1 | CASSPDFTGELFF | TGCGCCAGCAGCCCGGACTTCACCGGGGAGCTGTTTTTT
. | . | TRBJ1-1 | TRBV7-9 | CASSVLGGAAMNTEAFF | TGTGCCAGCAGCGTTTTGGGGGGAGCCGCCATGAACACTGAAGCTTTCTTT
. | . | TRBJ2-1 | TRBV9 | CASSVGGREQFF | TGTGCCAGCAGCGTAGGGGGGAGAGAGCAGTTCTTC
TRBD1 | . | TRBJ2-1 | TRBV9 | CASSVGGQNNEQFF | TGTGCCAGCAGCGTAGGGGGACAGAACAATGAGCAGTTCTTC
. | few | TRBJ2-2 | TRBV5-1 | CASRWGQGAGELFF | TGCGCCAGCAGGTGGGGTCAGGGAGCCGGGGAGCTGTTTTTT
. | . | TRBJ2-5 | TRBV5-1 | CASSLGGAGSRETQYF | TGCGCCAGCAGCTTGGGTGGGGCAGGGTCGAGAGAGACCCAGTACTTC
. | . | TRBJ1-5 | TRBV6-6 | CASSYRDNIYQPQHF | TGTGCCAGCAGTTACCGGGACAACATTTATCAGCCCCAGCATTTT
. | few | TRBJ1-6 | TRBV30 | CAWAGSSGNSPLHF | TGTGCCTGGGCAGGGTCCTCTGGAAATTCACCCCTCCACTTT
. | few | TRBJ1-6 | TRBV6-5 | CASSYSRSKPLHF | TGTGCCAGCAGTTACTCGAGGAGCAAACCCCTCCACTTT
TRBD1 | . | TRBJ1-6 | TRBV6-5 | CASSRTGVGSPLHF | TGTGCCAGCAGCCGGACAGGGGTTGGTTCACCCCTCCACTTT
TRBD2 | . | TRBJ2-3 | TRBV2 | CASSELAGGRDTQYF | TGTGCCAGCAGCGAACTAGCGGGGGGAAGAGATACGCAGTATTTT
. | . | TRBJ1-2 | TRBV5-6 | CASSLIWVPIEGRGGYTF | TGTGCCAGCAGCTTGATTTGGGTGCCTATTGAGGGACGCGGAGGCTACACCTTC
TRBD1 | . | TRBJ2-7 | TRBV2 | CASRAGTGGYEQYF | TGTGCCAGCAGAGCCGGGACAGGGGGCTACGAGCAGTACTTC
. | . | TRBJ2-2 | TRBV6-5 | CASRLQGTGELFF | TGTGCCAGCAGACTACAGGGCACCGGGGAGCTGTTTTTT
TRBD1 | . | TRBJ1-4 | TRBV2 | CASSAIPGQGSATNEKLFF | TGTGCCAGCAGTGCTATCCCAGGACAGGGATCGGCAACTAATGAAAAACTGTTTTTT
. | . | TRBJ2-7 | TRBV10-3 | CAIRAGGVYEQYF | TGTGCCATCAGGGCAGGGGGGGTCTACGAGCAGTACTTC
. | . | TRBJ1-6 | TRBV4-3 | CASSQDLSGGSNSPLHF | TGCGCCAGCAGCCAAGATCTGTCCGGGGGAAGCAATTCACCCCTCCACTTT
. | . | TRBJ1-5 | TRBV28 | CASSPEQVGQPQHF | TGTGCCAGCAGCCCAGAACAGGTGGGTCAGCCCCAGCATTTT
TRBD1 | . | TRBJ2-7 | TRBV27 | CASSSMDRLSYEQYF | TGTGCCAGCAGTTCGATGGACAGGCTCTCCTACGAGCAGTACTTC
. | . | TRBJ1-4 | TRBV2 | CASSSGEGEKLFF | TGTGCCAGCAGTTCAGGGGAGGGGGAAAAACTGTTTTTT
. | . | TRBJ1-2 | TRBV2 | CASRKEYGYTF | TGTGCCAGCAGAAAGGAGTATGGCTACACCTTC
. | . | TRBJ1-6 | TRBV2 | CASGTTGSPSPLHF | TGTGCCAGCGGAACGACAGGTTCCCCTTCACCCCTCCACTTT
. | . | TRBJ1-1 | TRBV4-1 | CASSQPVGGMNTEAFF | TGCGCCAGCAGCCAACCCGTCGGGGGGATGAACACTGAAGCTTTCTTT
TRBD1 | . | TRBJ1-2 | TRBV7-9 | CASSPGQDNYGYTF | TGTGCCAGCAGCCCGGGACAGGATAACTATGGCTACACCTTC
. | . | TRBJ2-7 | TRBV7-9 | CASRSGADSYEQYF | TGTGCCAGCAGAAGCGGTGCTGACTCCTACGAGCAGTACTTC
. | . | TRBJ2-7 | TRBV6-5 | CASSRRKLYEQYF | TGTGCCAGCAGTAGACGGAAACTCTACGAGCAGTACTTC
. | few | TRBJ1-1 | TRBV28 | CASSFWGTGGMNTEAFF | TGTGCCAGCAGTTTTTGGGGGACGGGCGGTATGAACACTGAAGCTTTCTTT
. | . | TRBJ2-3 | TRBV5-1 | CATRERPGSTDTQYF | TGCGCCACCAGGGAGCGACCCGGAAGCACAGATACGCAGTATTTT
. | . | TRBJ2-7 | TRBV12-1 | CASSSRQGLPYEQYF | TGTGCCAGCAGCTCCCGACAGGGGCTTCCCTACGAGCAGTACTTC
TRBD1 | . | TRBJ1-2 | TRBV7-9 | CATGQGELANYGYTF | TGTGCCACCGGACAGGGAGAGTTAGCTAACTATGGCTACACCTTC
TRBD2 | . | TRBJ2-2 | TRBV6-6 | CASSYSTSGGSGELFF | TGTGCCAGCAGTTACTCGACTAGCGGGGGTTCCGGGGAGCTGTTTTTT
. | . | TRBJ2-7 | TRBV28 | CASTESGGTDSYEQYF | TGTGCCAGCACGGAGAGCGGCGGGACGGACTCCTACGAGCAGTACTTC
. | . | TRBJ1-2 | TRBV28 | CASSPSLNYGYTF | TGTGCCAGCAGTCCGTCACTCAACTATGGCTACACCTTC
TRBD2 | . | TRBJ2-1 | TRBV7-8 | CASSSLPAAGGRNEQFF | TGTGCCAGCAGCTCCCTCCCCGCCGCGGGGGGGCGGAATGAGCAGTTCTTC
. | . | TRBJ1-2 | TRBV30 | CAWSVRVRSYGYTF | TGTGCCTGGAGTGTCCGGGTACGGAGCTATGGCTACACCTTC
. | . | TRBJ1-2 | TRBV5-6 | CASSSWVGYGYTF | TGTGCCAGCAGCTCATGGGTCGGGTACGGCTACACCTTC
TRBD1 | . | TRBJ1-1 | TRBV18 | CASSLGTGNTEAFF | TGTGCCAGCTCACTGGGGACAGGGAACACTGAAGCTTTCTTT
. | many | TRBJ2-7 | TRBV5-4 | CASSLEAGVRDEQYF | TGTGCCAGCAGCTTGGAGGCAGGGGTCCGGGACGAGCAGTACTTC
. | . | TRBJ1-2 | TRBV28 | CASSLGQGGYGYTF | TGTGCCAGCAGTTTGGGCCAGGGTGGTTATGGCTACACCTTC
. | . | TRBJ2-3 | TRBV19 | CASSPPQGGGGLDTQYF | TGTGCCAGTAGTCCACCCCAGGGTGGTGGGGGTCTGGATACGCAGTATTTT
TRBD1 | . | TRBJ2-1 | TRBV29-1 | CSTTGGASDEQFF | TGCAGCACGACAGGGGGCGCTTCAGATGAGCAGTTCTTC
. | . | TRBJ2-3 | TRBV5-4 | CASSLAGSTDTQYF | TGTGCCAGCAGCCTGGCAGGTAGCACAGATACGCAGTATTTT
TRBD1 | . | TRBJ2-7 | TRBV5-6 | CASSPAPTGQTYEQYF | TGTGCCAGCAGCCCTGCGCCTACGGGACAGACCTACGAGCAGTACTTC
. | . | TRBJ1-5 | TRBV5-6 | CASSLGGLYSPQHF | TGTGCCAGCAGCTTGGGGGGACTGTACAGCCCCCAGCATTTT
. | . | TRBJ1-2 | TRBV7-9 | CASSYPAGSGGYTF | TGTGCCAGCAGCTACCCCGCGGGGTCGGGGGGCTACACCTTC
TRBD1 | . | TRBJ2-7 | TRBV5-1 | CASSYPGQPSYEQYF | TGCGCCAGCAGCTACCCGGGACAGCCCTCCTACGAGCAGTACTTC
TRBD2 | . | TRBJ2-7 | TRBV7-9 | CASSAGLAGGEQYF | TGTGCCAGCAGCGCGGGACTAGCGGGGGGCGAGCAGTACTTC